This section outlines one T cell receptor beta chain sequence together with its context. Its antigen is not known. This entry comes from a study of cytotoxic CD8 clonotypes in ibrutinib-treated CLL. Study-wide points: Sampling time points were not equivalent between sustained-remission and progressing patients.

The CDR3 length is 14 residues. J lost 5 bases, V lost 5 bases, and 6 bases had no gene match. Germline lookup yields CDR1 MNHEY and CDR2 SVGAGI. Assay used: immunoSEQ multiplex PCR; TCRdb lists only in-frame clones, some missing. The sample yields 110,000 to 150,000 clones, more than 85% seen once. This clonotype was sampled from a human donor with chronic lymphocytic leukemia. The V call is TRBV6-5, the J call TRBJ1-2, with 9 positions matching TRBD1. The specimen comprised PBMCs, sampled after 12 months of ibrutinib treatment. CDR3 amino acids: CASSKPGQGYGYTF. The CDR3 DNA follows: TGTGCCAGCAGTAAGCCGGGACAGGGATATGGCTACACCTTC.